This T cell receptor beta chain was observed in a study of blood T cells in healthy people across ages. The use of a sample-barcoded 5' primer and a J-beta primer mix characterized a second PCR of roughly 6 to 11 cycles. One entry per CDR3 protein, called by TCRdb with MiXCR from the 5' RACE reads. Of approximately 690,000 distinct CDR3 sequences in the sample, roughly 43% were seen once. CDR3 length: 14 amino acids. Germline V lookup: CDR1 MGHRA, CDR2 YSYEKL. V lost 6 bases, J lost 3 bases, and 15 bases lay in between. The rearrangement uses TRBV4-1 and TRBJ2-7, with D possibly matching TRBD1 (6 bases). The TCR was taken from a man at least 80 years old in good health. Sequencing was carried out using blood. The CDR3 nucleotides read TGCGCCAGCAGGGGCAGCACAGGGAACTACGAGCAGTACTTC. Translation gives CASRGSTGNYEQYF.